The text below deals with one T cell receptor beta chain. Its antigen is currently unknown. MiXCR was run by TCRdb on the 5' RACE reads, yielding one entry per CDR3 protein. The sample has about 81,000 distinct CDR3 sequences, 4.3% seen once. The sample originates from a study of neurological immune-mediated disorders. About the study: Of the roughly 35 patients who had multiple sclerosis, some 30 had the relapsing-remitting form and 3 had the secondary progressive form.

The study's findings and limits: While HTLV-1-associated myelopathy showed the greatest TCR clonal expansion, multiple sclerosis showed the least, falling below healthy controls.

Indicated time point: longitudinal time-point 3. The germline gives CDR1 SGHDT, CDR2 YYEEEE. V was shortened by 3 bases and J by 5 bases, with 18 bases between the two germline ends. This CDR3 contains 16 residues. The specimen sequenced was PBMCs. This receptor was identified in a woman in her fifties or sixties with multiple sclerosis. This chain links TRBV5-6 with TRBJ2-1; D tentatively fits TRBD1 or TRBD2 (6 bases each). The chain's CDR3 is CASSSTQGGAHNEQFF. The CDR3, as DNA: TGTGCCAGCAGCTCAACACAGGGCGGGGCGCACAATGAGCAGTTCTTC.